This T cell receptor beta chain was sequenced in a study of patients and donors after allogeneic stem cell transplantation. The germline V gene encodes CDR1 MNHEY and CDR2 SVGEGT. CDR3 length: 16 residues. Trimming took 2 bases from V and 0 from J, leaving 11 bases between them. TCRdb reprocessed the RT-PCR reads via MiXCR and lists one record per CDR3 protein. In the table there are about 410,000 distinct CDR3 sequences, more than 15% of which are singletons. Material: blood, either unsorted or a sorted T cell fraction (not recorded which). The clonotype was recovered from a human donor who was either an allogeneic HSCT recipient or a stem cell or donor lymphocyte infusion donor (not recorded which). It is not recorded whose cells these are; they may come from a transplant donor. This rearrangement joins TRBV6-2 or TRBV6-3 to TRBJ2-4; maybe TRBD2 (5 bases). CDR3 nucleotide sequence: TGTGCCAGCAGTTACCTCCCCGGGATAGCCAAAAACATTCAGTACTTC. This encodes CASSYLPGIAKNIQYF.